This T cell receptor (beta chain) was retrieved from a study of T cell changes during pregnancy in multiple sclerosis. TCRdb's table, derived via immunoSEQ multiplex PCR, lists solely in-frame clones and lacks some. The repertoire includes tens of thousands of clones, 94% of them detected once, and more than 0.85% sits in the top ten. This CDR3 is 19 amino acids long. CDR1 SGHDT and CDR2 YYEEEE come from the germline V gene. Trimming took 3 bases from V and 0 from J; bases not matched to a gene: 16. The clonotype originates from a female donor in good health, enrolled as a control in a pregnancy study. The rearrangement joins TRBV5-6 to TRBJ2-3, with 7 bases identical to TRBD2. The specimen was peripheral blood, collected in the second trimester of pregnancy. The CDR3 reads CASSWEVGRELPSTDTQYF. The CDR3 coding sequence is TGTGCCAGCAGCTGGGAGGTTGGGCGGGAGCTCCCCAGCACAGATACGCAGTATTTT.